This is a list of T cell receptor beta chains from one sample in a study of T cell repertoires in cytomegalovirus infection. Antigen specificity for these receptors is unknown. MiXCR, applied by TCRdb to the reads, yields one record per CDR3 protein. The table records fewer than 65,000 distinct CDR3 sequences, over 15% of them present only once. The input for sequencing was CD8+ T cells from cultured PBMCs, taken from culture after CMV antigen stimulation. The origin of the receptors is a human donor in good health (CMV status not recorded). Some clones in this sample may be carry-over from other donors' samples. The conserved cysteine and the conserved F or W are not part of the CDR3 here.

V: TRBV7-6; J: TRBJ2-3; CDR3: ASSLVGGTDTQY
V: TRBV7-2; J: TRBJ2-7; CDR3: ASSRSGGAGEQY
V: TRBV30; J: TRBJ2-7; CDR3: AWSAAEESSYEQY
V: TRBV12-3/TRBV12-4; J: TRBJ2-3; CDR3: ASSLSLAGGSSTDTQY
V: TRBV11-2; J: TRBJ2-3; CDR3: ASSLAGTGGDTQY
V: TRBV2; J: TRBJ2-3; CDR3: ASRSKDRGRTDTQY
V: TRBV7-2; J: TRBJ1-5; CDR3: ASSFEGSYQPQH
V: TRBV7-2; J: TRBJ2-7; CDR3: ASSTESYEQY
V: TRBV7-2; J: TRBJ2-1; CDR3: ASSLAPSGGYNEQF
V: TRBV7-9; J: TRBJ1-1; CDR3: ASSPPWDTEAF
V: TRBV6-2/TRBV6-3; J: TRBJ2-2; CDR3: ASSIDGRGNRELF
V: TRBV7-8; J: TRBJ2-2; CDR3: ASSLGLAGVELF
V: TRBV27; J: TRBJ1-2; CDR3: ASSLSIGNRGLGYGYT
V: TRBV19; J: TRBJ2-1; CDR3: ASSWQGGNEQF
V: TRBV7-8; J: TRBJ2-3; CDR3: ASSYTGKGDTQY
V: TRBV7-8; J: TRBJ2-3; CDR3: ASSSTDTQY
V: TRBV7-2; J: TRBJ2-7; CDR3: ASSLVAGPDYEQY
V: TRBV6-5; J: TRBJ2-1; CDR3: ASRETGYNEQF
V: TRBV7-9; J: TRBJ2-1; CDR3: ASSPPSREHNEQF
V: TRBV27; J: TRBJ2-2; CDR3: ASSLVRLADTGELF
V: TRBV20-1; J: TRBJ2-7; CDR3: SARPGQAYEQY
V: TRBV7-9; J: TRBJ2-5; CDR3: ASSFGPKETQY
V: TRBV6-6; J: TRBJ2-1; CDR3: ASSMVASGSDEQF
V: TRBV5-5; J: TRBJ2-7; CDR3: ASSLAGQVLAEQY
V: TRBV12-3/TRBV12-4; J: TRBJ2-7; CDR3: ASSSPLGGPSYEQY
V: TRBV7-9; J: TRBJ2-7; CDR3: ASSSPETLEGPYEQY
V: TRBV7-2; J: TRBJ1-2; CDR3: ASSPRAWGGDYGYT
V: TRBV7-2; J: TRBJ2-1; CDR3: ASSPSSREGPYNEQF
V: TRBV6-2/TRBV6-3; J: TRBJ1-1; CDR3: ASSSSGANTEAF
V: TRBV7-2; J: TRBJ2-1; CDR3: ASRAGGSNNEQF